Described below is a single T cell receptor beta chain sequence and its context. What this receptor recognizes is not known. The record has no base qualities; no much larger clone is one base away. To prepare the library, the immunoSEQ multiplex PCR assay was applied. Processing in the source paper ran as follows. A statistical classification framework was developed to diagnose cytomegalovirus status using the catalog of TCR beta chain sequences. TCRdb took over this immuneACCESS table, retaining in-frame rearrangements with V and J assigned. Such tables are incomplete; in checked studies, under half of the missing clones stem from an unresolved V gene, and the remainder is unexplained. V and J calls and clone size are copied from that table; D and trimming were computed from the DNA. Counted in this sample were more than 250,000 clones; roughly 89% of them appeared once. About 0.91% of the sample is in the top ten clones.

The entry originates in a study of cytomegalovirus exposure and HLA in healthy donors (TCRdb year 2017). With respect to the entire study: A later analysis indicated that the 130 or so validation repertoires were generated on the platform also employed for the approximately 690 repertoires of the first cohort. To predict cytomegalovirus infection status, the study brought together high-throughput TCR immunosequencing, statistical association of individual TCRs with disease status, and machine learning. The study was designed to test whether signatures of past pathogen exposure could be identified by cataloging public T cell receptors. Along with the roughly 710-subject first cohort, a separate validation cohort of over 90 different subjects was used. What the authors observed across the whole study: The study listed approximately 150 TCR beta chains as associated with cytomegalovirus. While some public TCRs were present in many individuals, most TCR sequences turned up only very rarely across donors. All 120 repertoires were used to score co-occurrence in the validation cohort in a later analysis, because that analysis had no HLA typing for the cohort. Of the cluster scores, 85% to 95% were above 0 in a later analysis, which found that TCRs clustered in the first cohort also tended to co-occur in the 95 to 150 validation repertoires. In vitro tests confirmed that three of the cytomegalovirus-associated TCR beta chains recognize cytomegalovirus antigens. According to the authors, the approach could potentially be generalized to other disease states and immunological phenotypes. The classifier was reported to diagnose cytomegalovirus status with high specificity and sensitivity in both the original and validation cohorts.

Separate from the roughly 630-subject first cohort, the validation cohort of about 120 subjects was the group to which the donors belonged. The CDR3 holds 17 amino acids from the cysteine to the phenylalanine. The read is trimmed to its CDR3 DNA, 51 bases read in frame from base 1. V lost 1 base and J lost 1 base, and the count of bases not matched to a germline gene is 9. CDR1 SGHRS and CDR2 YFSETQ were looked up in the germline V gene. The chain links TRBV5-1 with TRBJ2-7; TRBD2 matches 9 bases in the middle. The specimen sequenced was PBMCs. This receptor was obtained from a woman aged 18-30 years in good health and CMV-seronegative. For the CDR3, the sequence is CASSLYPGLAGSYEQYF. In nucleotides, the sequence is TGCGCCAGCAGCTTGTACCCAGGGCTAGCGGGGTCCTACGAGCAGTACTTC.